This T cell receptor (beta chain) originates from a study of T cell clones after liver transplantation. This table comes from immunoSEQ multiplex PCR, and its TCRdb copy is limited to in-frame clones, with some not included. The data hold more than 95,000 clones, with around 80% observed a single time. Study results and limitations: Rather than being deleted, graft donor-reactive T cells may have moved into the graft.

V dropped 5 bases and J dropped 7; count of bases not matched to a gene: 12. The CDR3 spans 17 residues. Per the germline V gene, CDR1 is LNHDA and CDR2 is SQIVND (reference sequence). Concerning this clone itself: As yet, its antigen is unknown.

J is TRBJ1-5 and V is TRBV19; 12 bases match TRBD1. The sequences come from CD4+ T cells from blood, collected approximately 43 months after liver transplant. The receptor comes from a human patient who received a liver transplant. A subset of T cells may come from the graft donor. CDR3 amino acids: CASSFRLGQGALQPQHF. The CDR3, as DNA: TGTGCCAGTAGTTTTCGGTTGGGACAGGGGGCTTTACAGCCCCAGCATTTT.